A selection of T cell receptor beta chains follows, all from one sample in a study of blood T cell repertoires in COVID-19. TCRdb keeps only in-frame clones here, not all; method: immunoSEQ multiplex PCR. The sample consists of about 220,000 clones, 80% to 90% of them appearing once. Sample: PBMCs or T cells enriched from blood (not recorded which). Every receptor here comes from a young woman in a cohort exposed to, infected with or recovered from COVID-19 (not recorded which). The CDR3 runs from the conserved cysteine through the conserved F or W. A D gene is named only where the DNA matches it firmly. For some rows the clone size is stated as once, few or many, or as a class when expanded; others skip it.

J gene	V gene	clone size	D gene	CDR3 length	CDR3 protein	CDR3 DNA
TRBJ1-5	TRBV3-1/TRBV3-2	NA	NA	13	CASSQDLWGAQHF	TGTGCCAGCAGCCAAGATTTATGGGGGGCCCAGCATTTT
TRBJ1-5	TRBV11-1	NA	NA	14	CASSLGRSGQPQHF	TGTGCCAGCAGCTTAGGGAGAAGCGGTCAGCCCCAGCATTTT
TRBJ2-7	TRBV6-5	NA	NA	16	CASSYSPLKRGYEQYF	TGTGCCAGCAGTTACTCGCCATTAAAAAGAGGCTACGAGCAGTACTTC
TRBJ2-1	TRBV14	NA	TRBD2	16	CASSLQPLAVYDEQFF	TGTGCCAGCAGCCTTCAGCCACTAGCGGTTTACGATGAGCAGTTCTTC
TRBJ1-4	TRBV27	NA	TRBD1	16	CASSLGYLTGGEKLFF	TGTGCCAGCAGTTTAGGATATCTAACAGGGGGGGAAAAACTGTTTTTT
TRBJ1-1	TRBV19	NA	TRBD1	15	CASSLRGQGNTEAFF	TGTGCCAGTAGCCTTAGGGGACAGGGGAACACTGAAGCTTTCTTT
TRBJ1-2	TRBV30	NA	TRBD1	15	CAWSVGQGEDYGYTF	TGTGCCTGGAGTGTGGGACAGGGTGAGGACTATGGCTACACCTTC
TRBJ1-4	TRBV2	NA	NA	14	CASSEGVTNEKLFF	TGTGCCAGCAGTGAAGGAGTTACTAATGAAAAACTGTTTTTT
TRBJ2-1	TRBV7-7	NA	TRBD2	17	CASSLEFGGGAYNEQFF	TGTGCCAGCAGCTTAGAGTTCGGCGGGGGGGCCTACAATGAGCAGTTCTTC
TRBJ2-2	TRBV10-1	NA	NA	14	CASAPGQNTGELFF	TGCGCCAGCGCTCCGGGACAGAACACCGGGGAGCTGTTTTTT
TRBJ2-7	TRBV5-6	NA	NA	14	CASSLKDKSYEQYF	TGTGCCAGCAGCTTGAAGGACAAATCCTACGAGCAGTACTTC
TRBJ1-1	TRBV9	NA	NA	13	CASDNGMNTEAFF	TGTGCCAGCGATAACGGGATGAACACTGAAGCTTTCTTT
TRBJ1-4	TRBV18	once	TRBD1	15	CASSPAGTGDEKLFF	TGTGCCAGCTCACCCGCCGGGACAGGGGACGAAAAACTGTTTTTT
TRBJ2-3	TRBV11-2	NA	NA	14	CASSSTRGPDTQYF	TGTGCCAGCAGCTCCACCCGCGGCCCAGATACGCAGTATTTT
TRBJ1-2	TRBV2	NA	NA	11	CASSFSYGYTF	TGTGCCAGCAGTTTCAGCTATGGCTACACCTTC
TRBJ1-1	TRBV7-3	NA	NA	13	CASSPRGFTEAFF	TGTGCCAGCAGCCCCAGGGGTTTCACTGAAGCTTTCTTT
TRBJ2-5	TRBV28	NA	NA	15	CASSPRQGRGETQYF	TGTGCCAGCAGTCCCCGCCAGGGGCGAGGGGAGACCCAGTACTTC
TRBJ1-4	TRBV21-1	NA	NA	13	CASSILPRVKLFF	TGTGCCAGCAGCATCCTCCCGCGGGTAAAACTGTTTTTT
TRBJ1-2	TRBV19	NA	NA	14	CASRYGLANYGYTF	TGTGCCAGTAGGTACGGGTTAGCTAACTATGGCTACACCTTC
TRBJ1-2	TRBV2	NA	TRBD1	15	CASSELWGTGRGYTF	TGTGCCAGCAGTGAGCTGTGGGGGACAGGGAGAGGCTACACCTTC
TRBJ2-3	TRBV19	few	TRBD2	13	CASSIRGGDTQYF	TGTGCCAGTAGTATTCGGGGAGGGGATACGCAGTATTTT
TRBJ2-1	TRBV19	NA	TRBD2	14	CASSRTSGDNEQFF	TGTGCCAGTAGTAGGACTAGCGGCGACAATGAGCAGTTCTTC
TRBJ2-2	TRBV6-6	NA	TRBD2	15	CASSNSGTITGELFF	TGTGCCAGCAGTAACTCCGGGACTATTACCGGGGAGCTGTTTTTT
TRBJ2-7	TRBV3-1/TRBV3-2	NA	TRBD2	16	CASSPPGRAFSYEQYF	TGTGCCAGCAGCCCTCCCGGGAGGGCCTTTTCTTACGAGCAGTACTTC
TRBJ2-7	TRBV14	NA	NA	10	CARQTYEQYF	TGTGCCAGACAGACCTACGAGCAGTACTTC
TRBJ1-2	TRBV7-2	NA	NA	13	CASSPAGDYGYTF	TGTGCCAGCAGCCCCGCGGGGGACTATGGCTACACCTTC
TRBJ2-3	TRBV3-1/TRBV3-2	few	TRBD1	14	CASSYATGTDTQYF	TGTGCCAGCAGCTACGCGACAGGGACAGATACGCAGTATTTT
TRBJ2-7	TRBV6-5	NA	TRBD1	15	CASSLRTGRTYEQYF	TGTGCCAGCAGTTTGAGGACAGGGAGAACCTACGAGCAGTACTTC
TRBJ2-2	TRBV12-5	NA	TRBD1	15	CASGPGTGNTGELFF	TGTGCTAGTGGTCCCGGGACAGGGAACACCGGGGAGCTGTTTTTT
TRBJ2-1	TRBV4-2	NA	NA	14	CASSRWDFHNEQFF	TGTGCCAGCAGCCGTTGGGACTTTCACAATGAGCAGTTCTTC
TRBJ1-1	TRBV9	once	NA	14	CASSARVDVRLAFF	TGTGCCAGCAGTGCCAGGGTAGACGTAAGGTTAGCTTTCTTT
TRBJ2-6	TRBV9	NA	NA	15	CASSVVSSGANVLTF	TGTGCCAGCAGCGTAGTATCCTCTGGGGCCAACGTCCTGACTTTC
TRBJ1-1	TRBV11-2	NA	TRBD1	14	CASSRQGGKEEAFF	TGTGCCAGCAGCCGACAGGGGGGTAAAGAGGAAGCTTTCTTT
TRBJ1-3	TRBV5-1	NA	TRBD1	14	CASSQGASGNTIYF	TGCGCCAGCAGTCAGGGGGCCTCTGGAAACACCATATATTTT
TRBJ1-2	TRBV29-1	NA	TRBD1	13	CSVRQGGDNGYTF	TGCAGCGTCCGACAGGGGGGCGATAATGGCTACACCTTC
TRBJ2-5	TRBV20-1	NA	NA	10	CSAPQQTQYF	TGCAGTGCGCCACAGCAGACCCAGTACTTC
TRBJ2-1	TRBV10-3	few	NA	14	CAISDIRAADEQFF	TGTGCCATCAGTGATATCCGGGCAGCGGATGAGCAGTTCTTC
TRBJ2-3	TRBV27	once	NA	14	CASRGVASTDTQYF	TGTGCCAGCAGAGGGGTTGCTAGCACAGATACGCAGTATTTT
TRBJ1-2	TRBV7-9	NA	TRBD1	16	CASSTDPGTGFYGYTF	TGTGCCAGCAGCACAGACCCCGGGACAGGGTTCTATGGCTACACCTTC
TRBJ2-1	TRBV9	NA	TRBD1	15	CASSEGQGLYNEQFF	TGTGCCAGCAGCGAGGGACAGGGTCTATACAATGAGCAGTTCTTC
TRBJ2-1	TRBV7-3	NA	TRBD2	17	CASSSTPAGLAGTEQFF	TGTGCCAGCAGCTCCACCCCCGCCGGGCTAGCGGGAACCGAGCAGTTCTTC
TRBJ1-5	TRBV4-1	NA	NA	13	CASSLAGNQPQHF	TGCGCCAGCAGCCTCGCGGGGAATCAGCCCCAGCATTTT
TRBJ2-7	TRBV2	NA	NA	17	CASSVTVSSGNPYEQYF	TGTGCCAGCAGCGTTACCGTTTCTTCGGGGAATCCCTACGAGCAGTACTTC
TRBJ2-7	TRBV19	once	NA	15	CASSPTRLNVHEQYF	TGTGCCAGTAGCCCCACGCGACTAAATGTCCACGAGCAGTACTTC
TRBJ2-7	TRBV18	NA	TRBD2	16	CASSPTAAGGSYEQYF	TGTGCCAGCTCACCAACAGCAGCGGGGGGGTCTTACGAGCAGTACTTC
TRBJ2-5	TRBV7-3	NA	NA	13	CASSRERAETQYF	TGTGCCAGCAGTCGCGAGAGAGCGGAGACCCAGTACTTC
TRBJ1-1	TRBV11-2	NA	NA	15	CASSLGEGDGTEAFF	TGTGCCAGCAGCCTGGGGGAGGGAGATGGAACTGAAGCTTTCTTT
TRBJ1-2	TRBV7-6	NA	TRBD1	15	CASSLGARDRVGYTF	TGTGCCAGCAGCTTAGGGGCCCGGGACAGGGTTGGCTACACCTTC
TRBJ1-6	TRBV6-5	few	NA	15	CASSYSASYNSPLHF	TGTGCCAGCAGTTATAGCGCGTCCTATAATTCACCCCTCCACTTT
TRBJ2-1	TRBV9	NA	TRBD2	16	CASSVGSGRSYNEQFF	TGTGCCAGCAGCGTAGGTAGCGGGAGGTCCTACAATGAGCAGTTCTTC
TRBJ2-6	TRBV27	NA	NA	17	CASSPRIGRGGANVLTF	TGTGCCAGCAGTCCCAGGATAGGGAGAGGTGGGGCCAACGTCCTGACTTTC
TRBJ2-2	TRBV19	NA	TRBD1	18	CASSIDLPGQGIAGELFF	TGTGCCAGTAGTATAGATCTCCCGGGACAGGGAATCGCCGGGGAGCTGTTTTTT
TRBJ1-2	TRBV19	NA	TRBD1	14	CASSIPGGVYGYTF	TGTGCCAGTAGTATCCCAGGGGGCGTTTATGGCTACACCTTC
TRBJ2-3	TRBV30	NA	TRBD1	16	CAGTGSPVAGTDTQYF	TGTGCCGGGACAGGGTCTCCCGTCGCGGGCACAGATACGCAGTATTTT
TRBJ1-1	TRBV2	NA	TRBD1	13	CASSEERQGEAFF	TGTGCCAGCAGTGAGGAAAGACAGGGAGAAGCTTTCTTT
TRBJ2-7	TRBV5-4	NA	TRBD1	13	CASSPGTEYEQYF	TGTGCCAGCAGCCCAGGGACAGAGTACGAGCAGTACTTC
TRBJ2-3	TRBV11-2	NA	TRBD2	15	CASSLNGGGTDTQYF	TGTGCCAGCAGTTTGAACGGGGGGGGCACAGATACGCAGTATTTT